Listed here are 25 T cell receptor beta chains from one sample, sequenced in a study of blood T cell repertoires in COVID-19. Here immunoSEQ multiplex PCR was the method, and the copy in TCRdb shows in-frame clones only, minus some. The sample carries about 190,000 clones, around 82% recorded once. Sequencing used peripheral blood. All receptors come from a man in his forties or fifties with active or convalescent COVID-19.

This chain uses TRBV7-9 with TRBJ2-1, with 10 bases lining up with TRBD2. CDR1 and CDR2 from the germline V gene are SEHNR and FQNEAQ (reference sequence). The junction had 9 bases not matched to a gene; V was cut back by 2 bases and J by 8 bases. This CDR3 contains 16 residues. The CDR3 loop is CASSLTSGVLGDEQFF. The CDR3 DNA follows: TGTGCCAGCAGCTTAACTAGCGGGGTACTTGGGGATGAGCAGTTCTTC.

This rearrangement joins TRBV6-6 to TRBJ1-1; 9 bases align to TRBD1. Germline-derived CDR1 and CDR2 are MNHNY and SVGAGI (reference sequence). This CDR3 has 15 amino acids. Trimming cost V 6 bases and J 6 bases; bases outside gene matches: 11. This chain's CDR3 is CASSQNTGGAAEAFF. The DNA of the CDR3 is TGTGCCAGCAGCCAAAACACAGGGGGCGCGGCTGAAGCTTTCTTT.

This clone was detected only once. The genes are TRBV7-2 and TRBJ1-2; no firm D call. CDR3 length: 13 amino acids. The V gene's germline CDR1 is SGHTA and CDR2 FQGNSA. Trimming removed 2 bases from V and 8 bases from J, with 12 bases in between. CDR3 sequence reads: CASSLSMRVGYTF. The DNA for the CDR3 is TGTGCCAGCAGCTTATCGATGAGGGTCGGCTACACCTTC.

This chain links TRBV12-5 with TRBJ1-1; no firm D call. Germline V gene data show CDR1 as LGHNT and CDR2 as FRNRAP. This CDR3 spans 16 amino acids. V was clipped by 7 bases and J by 1 base, with 19 bases between them. CDR3 loop: CASALTAGLSNTEAFF. Written as DNA, the CDR3 is TGTGCTAGTGCTCTCACCGCCGGGTTGTCGAACACTGAAGCTTTCTTT.

The chain combines TRBV7-8 with TRBJ2-7, with 7 bases identical to TRBD1. The CDR3 length is 13 residues. The ends lost 4 bases at V and 1 base at J; junction bases unmatched: 1. CDR1 and CDR2 from the germline V gene are SGHVS and FQNEAQ. The CDR3 reads CASSWGQSYEQYF. Here the CDR3 DNA reads TGTGCCAGCAGCTGGGGACAGTCCTACGAGCAGTACTTC.

The chain employs TRBV6-1 and TRBJ1-2; 10 nucleotides line up with TRBD1. Germline V gives CDR1 MNHNS, CDR2 SASEGT. The CDR3 runs to 16 residues. V was pared by 2 bases and J by 4 bases, with 7 bases of the junction left unmatched. The DNA for the CDR3 is TGTGCCAGCAGTGAATCCCTTCGGACAGGGGGCTATGGCTACACCTTC. Residues: CASSESLRTGGYGYTF.

This clone was picked up one time. The CDR3 DNA follows: TGTGCCAGCAGTCCCAGGGTTTGGAACATTCAGTACTTC. Translation gives CASSPRVWNIQYF. The J gene is TRBJ2-4, the V gene TRBV6-5; tentatively, D is TRBD1 (5 bases). The CDR3 consists of 13 residues. Trimming cost V 5 bases and J 7 bases, with 12 bases left between them. From germline, CDR1 is MNHEY and CDR2 SVGAGI.

The J gene is TRBJ2-1, the V gene TRBV18; perhaps TRBD2 as D (5 bases). The V gene lost 2 bases and the J gene lost 9 bases, with 11 bases spanning the gap. The CDR3 is 13 residues long. Germline V CDR1 and CDR2: KGHSH, LQKENI. CDR3 sequence: CASSPALGSEQFF. The CDR3 DNA sequence: TGTGCCAGCTCACCAGCCCTAGGGAGTGAGCAGTTCTTC.

This chain links TRBV6-2 or TRBV6-3 with TRBJ1-2, with a weak D call TRBD1 (6 bases). The CDR3 runs to 13 residues. The germline V gene has CDR1 MNHEY and CDR2 SVGEGT. V lost 4 bases and J 4 bases, leaving 10 bases between the germline ends. The CDR3 reads CASSSTGIYGYTF. CDR3 nucleotides: TGTGCCAGCAGTTCGACAGGAATCTATGGCTACACCTTC.

The chain couples TRBV25-1 to TRBJ2-7; D remains ambiguous. The V gene's germline CDR1 is MGHDK and CDR2 SYGVNS. CDR3 length: 13 amino acids. Trimming removed 4 bases at V and 7 bases at J, with 14 bases between. This CDR3 reads CASSGPPGLEQYF. Written as DNA, the CDR3 is TGTGCCAGCAGTGGCCCCCCAGGTCTGGAGCAGTACTTC.

The rearrangement uses TRBV24-1 and TRBJ1-2; D call uncertain. V gave up 7 bases and J gave up 6 bases, with 14 bases separating them. This CDR3 comprises 13 residues. Germline CDR1 is KGHDR and CDR2 is SFDVKD. CDR3 sequence (DNA): TGTGCCACCAGCCACGGTCCCGGTGATGGCTACACCTTC. This translates into CATSHGPGDGYTF.

This clone was detected only once. The DNA of the CDR3 is TGCGCCAGCTCGCAAGGGAGCTCCTACAATGAGCAGTTCTTC. Translated, it gives CASSQGSSYNEQFF. V usage is TRBV5-1 and J usage is TRBJ2-1; tentatively, D is TRBD2 (5 bases). Trimming cost V 7 bases and J 0 bases, with 11 bases left between them. Germline CDR1 is SGHRS and CDR2 is YFSETQ. The CDR3 is made up of 14 amino acids.

This clone showed up just once. This chain joins TRBV19 and TRBJ2-7; D not resolved. This CDR3 region has 14 residues. V lost 4 bases, J lost 0 bases, and 10 bases lay in between. CDR1 and CDR2 (germline): LNHDA, SQIVND (reference sequence). The CDR3: CASSRARNSYEQYF. For the CDR3, the DNA is TGTGCCAGTAGTAGGGCTCGAAACTCCTACGAGCAGTACTTC.

This clone has just a few counts. The chain combines TRBV20-1 with TRBJ2-1; TRBD1 is a possible D gene (6 bases). This CDR3 contains 13 residues. The germline V gene has CDR1 DFQATT and CDR2 SNEGSKA (reference sequence). V was trimmed by 3 bases and J by 6 bases, leaving 12 bases between them. The DNA of the CDR3 is TGCAGTGCTAGTCCGCAGGGGAGCAATGAGCAGTTCTTC. It is translated as CSASPQGSNEQFF.

This chain links TRBV9 with TRBJ2-1, with 8 bases identical to TRBD2. CDR1 SGDLS and CDR2 YYNGEE come from the germline V gene. This CDR3 comprises 16 residues. J lost 4 bases, V lost 3 bases, and 9 bases had no gene match. The CDR3 region has the DNA TGTGCCAGCAGCGAGGGGCAGGGACTAGAGTACAATGAGCAGTTCTTC. Protein sequence: CASSEGQGLEYNEQFF.

The chain couples TRBV5-1 to TRBJ1-2, with TRBD1 identical over 8 bases. Germline V gene data show CDR1 as SGHRS and CDR2 as YFSETQ. The CDR3 is 17 residues long. The V and J ends lost 2 bases and 1 base, in that order; junction bases with no gene match: 10. As DNA, the CDR3 is TGCGCCAGCAGCTTCTTTCAGTCAGGGGGCCTTAACTATGGCTACACCTTC. Translated: CASSFFQSGGLNYGYTF. The whole variable domain, remainder taken from reference TRBV5-1 and TRBJ1-2, is KAGVTQTPRYLIKTRGQQVTLSCSPISGHRSVSWYQQTPGQGLQFLFEYFSETQRNKGNFPGRFSGRQFSNSRSEMNVSTLELGDSALYLCASSFFQSGGLNYGYTFGSGTRLTVV.

The rearrangement joins TRBV3-1 (or the pseudogene TRBV3-2) to TRBJ1-2; 8 positions agree with TRBD1. The ends lost 1 base at V and 7 bases at J; junction bases unmatched: 8. From germline, CDR1 is LGHDT and CDR2 YNNKEL (reference sequence). The CDR3 covers 15 residues. The DNA for the CDR3 is TGTGCCAGCAGCCAAGGGCGGCAGGGGGCCTTTGGCTACACCTTC. Residues: CASSQGRQGAFGYTF.

The chain carries TRBV9 and TRBJ2-2; 13 bases agree with TRBD2. V trimming: 4 bases; J trimming: 6 bases; junction bases outside the gene matches: 12. Germline assignment: CDR1 SGDLS and CDR2 YYNGEE. The length of the CDR3 is 18 residues. In DNA, the CDR3 is TGTGCCAGCAGCCCTCGAAGCGGACTAGCGGGAGTAGCCGGGGAGCTGTTTTTT. Its translation: CASSPRSGLAGVAGELFF. The full variable domain, in which reference TRBV9 and TRBJ2-2 provide the parts outside the CDR3, is DSGVTQTPKHLITATGQRVTLRCSPRSGDLSVYWYQQSLDQGLQFLIQYYNGEERAKGNILERFSAQQFPDLHSELNLSSLELGDSALYFCASSPRSGLAGVAGELFFGEGSRLTVL.

The chain joins TRBV6-6 to TRBJ2-7; TRBD2 is a possible D gene (7 bases). This CDR3 has 15 residues. The ends were cut back, 7 bases at V and 0 bases at J, with 16 bases in the middle. CDR1 is MNHNY, CDR2 SVGAGI, per germline (reference sequence). This CDR3 is CASNRGGGSSYEQYF. The CDR3 DNA is TGTGCCAGCAACCGAGGGGGGGGGAGCTCCTACGAGCAGTACTTC.

The chain carries TRBV6-5 and TRBJ1-1; possibly TRBD1 for D (5 bases). Per the germline V gene, CDR1 is MNHEY and CDR2 is SVGAGI. The CDR3 is 13 amino acids. The V and J ends lost 2 bases and 8 bases respectively, with 12 bases between them. In nucleotides, the CDR3 is TGTGCCAGCAGTTACCGGACATCCGTGGAAGCTTTCTTT. This sequence encodes CASSYRTSVEAFF.

The chain links TRBV18 to TRBJ2-3, with D tentatively TRBD1 (5 bases). CDR1 and CDR2 from the germline V gene are KGHSH and LQKENI. This CDR3 is built from 16 residues. V lost 2 bases and J lost 0, with 12 bases in between. The DNA of the CDR3 is TGTGCCAGCTCACCAGGGGCGGATACGAGCACAGATACGCAGTATTTT. Its protein product is CASSPGADTSTDTQYF.

V is TRBV5-1 and J is TRBJ2-5, with D possibly being TRBD2 (7 bases). The CDR3 length is 15 residues. V lost 0 bases and J lost 5, with 14 bases in between. Per germline, CDR1 SGHRS and CDR2 YFSETQ. For the CDR3, the DNA is TGCGCCAGCAGCTTGGTAGGGGGGGCCGCCGAGACCCAGTACTTC. It is translated as CASSLVGGAAETQYF.

The rearrangement links TRBV12-3 or TRBV12-4 to TRBJ1-2; D is ambiguous. Between the trimmed V and J ends, which lost 6 bases and 4 bases, there was a span of 9 bases. The CDR3 consists of 12 residues. CDR3 nucleotide sequence: TGTGCCAGCAGCCGGGATTTCTATGGCTACACCTTC. Residues: CASSRDFYGYTF.

This chain joins TRBV21-1 and TRBJ1-2; the table's D call, TRBD1, was not checked against the DNA. TRBV21-1 is tagged as a pseudogene. The CDR3 is 14 amino acids. In DNA form, the CDR3 reads TGTGCCAGCAGCAAAGGTGTACAAGACTATGGCTACACCTTC. This sequence encodes CASSKGVQDYGYTF.

The chain carries TRBV2 and TRBJ1-5; no reliable D call. The V end lost 3 bases, the J end lost 0 bases, and 6 bases lay between the germline ends. Germline CDR1 SNHLY, CDR2 FYNNEI. The CDR3 is 14 amino acids. The CDR3 bases are TGTGCCAGCAGTGATGGCAGTAGCAATCAGCCCCAGCATTTT. This encodes CASSDGSSNQPQHF.